One sample yielded the 5 T cell receptor beta chains listed below, sequenced in a study of T cell clones after liver transplantation. Clones were read by immunoSEQ multiplex PCR, and TCRdb kept only the in-frame ones, dropping some. This table holds about 75,000 clones, roughly 84% found once. The sample in question was CD4+ T cells from blood, obtained around 50 months after liver transplant. Receptor source: a human patient who received a liver transplant. Some T cells may possibly be graft donor cells.

This clone occurred once. The chain combines TRBV11-3 with TRBJ2-3; 12 bases are a match to TRBD1. CDR1 is SGHNT, CDR2 YENEEA, per germline. V was clipped by 4 bases and J by 4 bases; unmatched bases: 6. The CDR3 is 16 residues long. The chain's CDR3 is CASSSDGTGGPDTQYF. The CDR3 nucleotides are TGTGCCAGCAGCTCTGACGGGACAGGGGGCCCAGATACGCAGTATTTT.

This chain joins TRBV7-8 and TRBJ2-3, with D unresolved. CDR3 length: 13 residues. Germline lookup yields CDR1 SGHVS and CDR2 FQNEAQ. Trimming removed 4 bases from V and 6 bases from J, with 11 bases in between. The CDR3 protein is CASSYRPRDTQYF. The CDR3 DNA is TGTGCCAGCAGCTACAGACCTAGGGATACGCAGTATTTT.

The chain combines TRBV7-9 with TRBJ1-4, with D tentatively TRBD1 (6 bases). Per the germline V gene, CDR1 is SEHNR and CDR2 is FQNEAQ (reference sequence). CDR3 size: 15 residues. V was clipped by 3 bases and J by 7 bases, with 15 bases between them. In DNA form, the CDR3 reads TGTGCCAGCAGCTTGTCCCGGGGGGCTGGTGAAAAACTGTTTTTT. Residues: CASSLSRGAGEKLFF. Based on the CDR3 plus reference TRBV7-9 and TRBJ1-4, the full variable domain is DTGVSQNPRHKITKRGQNVTFRCDPISEHNRLYWYRQTLGQGPEFLTYFQNEAQLEKSRLLSDRFSAERPKGSFSTLEIQRTEQGDSAMYLCASSLSRGAGEKLFFGSGTQLSVL.

The V call is TRBV28, the J call TRBJ1-5; D is unresolved. The CDR3 extends over 12 amino acids. The germline gives CDR1 MDHEN, CDR2 SYDVKM. Trimming removed 1 base from V and 6 bases from J, with 4 bases in between. CDR3 nucleotides: TGTGCCAGCAGTTTATATGTTCAGCCCCAGCATTTT. Its protein product is CASSLYVQPQHF.

The gene calls are TRBV4-1 and TRBJ1-2; no clear D. Germline assignment: CDR1 MGHRA and CDR2 YSYEKL. Deletions cut 2 bases from V and 0 bases from J, with 7 bases between. The CDR3 contains 14 residues. The CDR3 DNA is TGCGCCAGCAGCCAACCCCTATCTAACTATGGCTACACCTTC. Translated, it gives CASSQPLSNYGYTF.